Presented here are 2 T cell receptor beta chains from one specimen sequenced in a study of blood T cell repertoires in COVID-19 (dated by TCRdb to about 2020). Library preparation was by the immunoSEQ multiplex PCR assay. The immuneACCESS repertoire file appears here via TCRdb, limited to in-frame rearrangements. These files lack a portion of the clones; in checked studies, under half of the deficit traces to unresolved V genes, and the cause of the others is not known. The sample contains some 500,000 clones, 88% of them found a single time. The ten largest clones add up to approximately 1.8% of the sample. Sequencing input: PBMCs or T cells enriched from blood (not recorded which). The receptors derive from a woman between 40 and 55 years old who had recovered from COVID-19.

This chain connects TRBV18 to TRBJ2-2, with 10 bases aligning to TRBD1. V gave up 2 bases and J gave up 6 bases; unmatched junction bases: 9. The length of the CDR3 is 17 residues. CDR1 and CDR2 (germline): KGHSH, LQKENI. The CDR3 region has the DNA TGTGCCAGCTCACCAATCGCGGGACAGGGGTTCGCCGGGGAGCTGTTTTTT. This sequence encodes CASSPIAGQGFAGELFF.

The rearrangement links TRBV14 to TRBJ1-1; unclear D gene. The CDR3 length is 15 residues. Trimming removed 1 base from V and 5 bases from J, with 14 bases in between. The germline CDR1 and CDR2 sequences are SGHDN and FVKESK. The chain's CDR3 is CASSQGTVSGTEAFF. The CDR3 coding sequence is TGTGCCAGCAGCCAAGGCACAGTCAGTGGGACTGAAGCTTTCTTT.